The TCR beta chain under discussion was sequenced for a study of T cells in Graves' hyperthyroidism and ophthalmopathy. The CDR3 consists of 13 residues. The V end was cut by 3 bases, the J end by 4 bases, with 12 bases between. Germline CDR1 is SQVTM and CDR2 is ANQGSEA. Using RNA transcripts as the source, TCR beta CDR3 regions were amplified. The TCR CDR3 first-round RT-PCR relied on the HTBI primer set. Using its own MiXCR run on the multiplex PCR reads, TCRdb lists one record per CDR3 protein. The sample carries about 410,000 distinct CDR3 sequences, 14% recorded once. This clonotype was detected ten times or more.

The material sequenced was blood. The TCR originated in a woman aged 30 to 39 with Graves' ophthalmopathy. The gene calls are TRBV29-1 and TRBJ1-1; the D gene is possibly TRBD1 (5 bases). This CDR3 is CSVDGQGSTEAFF. The DNA for the CDR3 is TGCAGCGTTGACGGTCAGGGCTCCACTGAAGCTTTCTTT.